The clone carrying this T cell receptor beta chain was found a few times. The same CDR3 is also encoded by other DNA sequences in this sample. This sample was included in a study of beta chain features in type 1 diabetes. The sequenced template was cDNA made from the entire isolated RNA. Method: immunoSEQ multiplex PCR; TCRdb's copy keeps in-frame clones and lacks some. The table shows about 900,000 clones, with 17% occurring only once. What was sequenced was naive CD4+ T cells from blood. The clonotype originates from a woman younger than 35 in good health.

The CDR3 protein is CASSQVSNTGELFF. The CDR3 region has the DNA TGTGCCAGCAGCCAAGTCAGCAACACCGGGGAGCTGTTTTTT. V gene TRBV14 combines with J gene TRBJ2-2; D unclear. Germline values: CDR1 SGHDN, CDR2 FVKESK. The CDR3 sequence is 14 residues long. The ends were cut back, 1 base at V and 2 bases at J, with 5 bases in the middle.